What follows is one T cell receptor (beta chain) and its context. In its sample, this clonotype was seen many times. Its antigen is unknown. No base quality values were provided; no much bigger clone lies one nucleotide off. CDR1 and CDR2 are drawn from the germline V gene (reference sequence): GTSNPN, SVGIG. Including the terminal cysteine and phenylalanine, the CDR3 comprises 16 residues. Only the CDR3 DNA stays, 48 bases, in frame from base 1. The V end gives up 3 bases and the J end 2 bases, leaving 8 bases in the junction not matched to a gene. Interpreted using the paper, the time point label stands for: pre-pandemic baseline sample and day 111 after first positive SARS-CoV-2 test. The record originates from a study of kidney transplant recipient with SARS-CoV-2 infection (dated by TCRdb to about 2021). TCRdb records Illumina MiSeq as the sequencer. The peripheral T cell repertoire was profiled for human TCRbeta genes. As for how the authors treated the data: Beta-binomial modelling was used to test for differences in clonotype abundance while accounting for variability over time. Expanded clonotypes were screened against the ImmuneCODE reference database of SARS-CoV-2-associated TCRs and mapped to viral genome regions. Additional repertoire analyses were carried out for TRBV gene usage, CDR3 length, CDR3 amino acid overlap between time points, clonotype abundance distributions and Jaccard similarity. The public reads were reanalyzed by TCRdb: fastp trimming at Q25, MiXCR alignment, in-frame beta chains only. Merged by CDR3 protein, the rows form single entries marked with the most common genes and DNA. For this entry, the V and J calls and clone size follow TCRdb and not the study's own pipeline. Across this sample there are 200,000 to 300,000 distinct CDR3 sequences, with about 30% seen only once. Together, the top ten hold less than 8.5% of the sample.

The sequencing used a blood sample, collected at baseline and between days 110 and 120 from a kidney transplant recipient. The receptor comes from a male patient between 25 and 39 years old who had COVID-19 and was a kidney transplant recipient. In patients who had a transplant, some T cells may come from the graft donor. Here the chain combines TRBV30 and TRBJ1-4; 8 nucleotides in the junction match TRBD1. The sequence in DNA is TGTGCCTGGAGAAAGGACGGACAGGGTACTAATGAAAAACTGTTTTTT. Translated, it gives CAWRKDGQGTNEKLFF.